The 21 T cell receptor beta chains reported below all come from one sample, sequenced in a study of naive and memory T cell subsets. Two oligonucleotides, mixed equimolar, formed the beta constant-region primer covering TRBC1 and TRBC2. Ligated cDNA was amplified by four rounds of PCR with nested alpha and beta constant-region primers and SP2. TCRdb reprocessed the UMI-ligation and nested PCR reads with MiXCR, giving one entry per CDR3 protein. The data show around 140,000 distinct CDR3 sequences, approximately 21% seen once. General observations from the study: A few larger clonotypes appeared in naive repertoires, especially CD8, possibly memory cells re-expressing CD45RA.

Which antigens these TCRs recognize remains unknown. Sequenced: naive CD8+ T cells from blood. These receptors were obtained from a human donor in good health.

This chain connects TRBV5-6 to TRBJ2-7, with D tentatively TRBD1 (6 bases). Trimming cost V 4 bases and J 2 bases, with 22 bases left between them. CDR1 and CDR2 (germline): SGHDT, YYEEEE. The CDR3 covers 17 residues. The CDR3, as DNA: TGTGCCAGCAGCCCACACTTGGACAGCAACAATACCTACGAGCAGTACTTC. This sequence encodes CASSPHLDSNNTYEQYF.

The chain carries TRBV5-1 and TRBJ1-1; no clear D gene. Trimming removed 4 bases from V and 3 bases from J, with 10 bases in between. CDR1 and CDR2 (germline): SGHRS, YFSETQ. The CDR3 extends over 13 amino acids. CDR3: CASSLTGYTEAFF. In nucleotides, the CDR3 is TGCGCCAGCAGCCTGACGGGTTACACTGAAGCTTTCTTT.

This clonotype was observed a handful of times. The chain carries TRBV10-2 and TRBJ2-2; D not certain. This CDR3 spans 17 amino acids. Trimming cost V 4 bases and J 0 bases, with 15 bases left between them. CDR1 is WSHSY and CDR2 is SAAADI in the germline V gene. Here the CDR3 DNA reads TGCGCCAGCAGTGTTAACGTTGGGATCGCGAACACCGGGGAGCTGTTTTTT. Translated, it gives CASSVNVGIANTGELFF.

The chain is built from TRBV2 and TRBJ2-7, with a weak D call TRBD1 (5 bases). The germline CDR1 and CDR2 sequences are SNHLY and FYNNEI. CDR3 length equals 13 residues. The V end was cut by 11 bases, the J end by 3 bases, with 17 bases between. The CDR3 nucleotides read TGTGCCGGCTCAGCCAGGGTATACTACGAGCAGTACTTC. Residues: CAGSARVYYEQYF.

This clonotype was observed a few times. The chain combines TRBV7-9 with TRBJ2-1; D gene uncertain. This CDR3 comprises 13 residues. CDR1 SEHNR and CDR2 FQNEAQ come from the germline V gene (reference sequence). Trimming cost V 1 base and J 15 bases, with 16 bases left between them. The CDR3 coding sequence is TGTGCCAGCAGCTTAGAAGTCCCATATCGTTGGTTCTTC. Amino acids: CASSLEVPYRWFF.

The chain joins TRBV27 to TRBJ1-2; tentatively, D is TRBD1 (6 bases). Germline lookup yields CDR1 MNHEY and CDR2 SMNVEV (reference sequence). The CDR3 totals 17 residues. V gave up 0 bases and J gave up 2 bases, with 16 bases separating them. This chain's CDR3 is CASSLSPVIQGNYGYTF. The CDR3 bases are TGTGCCAGCAGTTTATCGCCCGTCATACAGGGCAACTATGGCTACACCTTC.

The chain employs TRBV7-9 and TRBJ2-7; D is unclear. The length of the CDR3 is 14 residues. CDR1 and CDR2 from the germline V gene are SEHNR and FQNEAQ (reference sequence). The ends were cut back, 2 bases at V and 6 bases at J, with 14 bases in the middle. CDR3 protein: CASSLQAASLEQYF. The CDR3 region has the DNA TGTGCCAGCAGCTTACAGGCGGCCTCTCTCGAGCAGTACTTC.

This clonotype was recorded a few times. The chain recombines TRBV3-1 with TRBJ2-1; 7 bases map to TRBD2. Germline CDR1 reads LGHDT; CDR2 reads YNNKEL (reference sequence). The CDR3 covers 16 residues. The junction had 15 bases not matched to a gene; V was cut back by 4 bases and J by 9 bases. The CDR3 bases are TGTGCCAGCAGCCCACCCGCGGGCGGGAGCAGGGTTGAGCAGTTCTTC. Protein: CASSPPAGGSRVEQFF.

This clonotype has a handful of counts. This chain links TRBV12-5 with TRBJ2-7; 9 nucleotides match TRBD1. The CDR3 is 15 residues long. Germline V gives CDR1 LGHNT, CDR2 FRNRAP. V gave up 1 base and J gave up 5 bases; unmatched junction bases: 6. The CDR3 reads CASGLEQGAKNEQYF. For the CDR3, the DNA is TGTGCTAGTGGTTTGGAACAGGGGGCGAAGAACGAGCAGTACTTC.

The chain couples TRBV28 to TRBJ2-1; D possibly matches TRBD1 or TRBD2 (5 bases each). Trimming took off 5 bases at V and 0 bases at J, with 17 bases between the two ends. This CDR3 contains 17 residues. Germline values: CDR1 MDHEN, CDR2 SYDVKM. CDR3 sequence reads: CASSPDGTSDSYNEQFF. DNA for the CDR3: TGTGCCAGCAGTCCCGACGGGACCTCAGACTCCTACAATGAGCAGTTCTTC.

The genes are TRBV11-1 and TRBJ2-3, with 13 bases fitting TRBD2. Germline-derived CDR1 and CDR2 are SGHAT and FQDESV (reference sequence). Trimming at V came to 6 bases and at J to 2 bases, leaving 5 bases not matched to a gene. This CDR3 has 16 residues. CDR3 coding DNA: TGTGCCAGCAGACCCGGACTAGCGGGAGCCACAGATACGCAGTATTTT. It is translated as CASRPGLAGATDTQYF. The full variable domain, in which reference TRBV11-1 and TRBJ2-3 provide the parts outside the CDR3, is EAEVAQSPRYKITEKSQAVAFWCDPISGHATLYWYRQILGQGPELLVQFQDESVVDDSQLPKDRFSAERLKGVDSTLKIQPAELGDSAMYLCASRPGLAGATDTQYFGPGTRLTVL.

This chain links TRBV7-9 with TRBJ2-1; D perhaps matches TRBD1 (6 bases). Germline V lookup: CDR1 SEHNR, CDR2 FQNEAQ (reference sequence). V lost 5 bases and J 5 bases, leaving 13 bases between the germline ends. The CDR3 covers 14 residues. The CDR3 sequence is CASSTWTENNEQFF. The CDR3 DNA sequence: TGTGCCAGCAGCACCTGGACAGAGAACAATGAGCAGTTCTTC.

The V gene is TRBV27, the J gene TRBJ1-6; D gene ambiguous. The CDR3 is made up of 15 amino acids. V gave up 5 bases and J gave up 10 bases, with 18 bases separating them. CDR1 is MNHEY and CDR2 is SMNVEV in the germline V gene (reference sequence). DNA of the CDR3: TGTGCCAGCAGTATTGGTGGGGTGGACTACTCACCCCTCCACTTT. Translated, it gives CASSIGGVDYSPLHF.

The V and J genes are TRBV4-3 and TRBJ2-3; D is perhaps TRBD1 (5 bases). The CDR3 runs to 16 residues. Trimming left V 0 bases short and J 1 base short, with 11 bases between. The V gene's germline CDR1 is LGHNA and CDR2 YSLEER. The CDR3 is CASSQEVGDGTDTQYF. The CDR3 nucleotides read TGCGCCAGCAGCCAAGAAGTAGGGGATGGCACAGATACGCAGTATTTT.

The table lists this clonotype with a count of one. The CDR3: CSARERGLASYNEQFF. The CDR3 DNA is TGCAGTGCTAGAGAACGGGGACTAGCATCCTACAATGAGCAGTTCTTC. The chain uses TRBV20-1 and TRBJ2-1, with 9 bases identical to TRBD2. The V gene's germline CDR1 is DFQATT and CDR2 SNEGSKA (reference sequence). V shed 0 bases and J 1 base; nucleotides not matched to a gene: 4. This CDR3 is 16 amino acids long.

The chain has TRBV6-5 and TRBJ2-1, with D maybe TRBD2 (6 bases). Germline assignment: CDR1 MNHEY and CDR2 SVGAGI. The CDR3 has 13 amino acids. The V end was cut by 5 bases, the J end by 3 bases, with 8 bases between. The CDR3 is CASSPSDYNEQFF. CDR3 bases: TGTGCCAGCAGTCCTAGCGACTACAATGAGCAGTTCTTC.

In this sample, this clonotype turned up a few times. The chain is built from TRBV9 and TRBJ2-7; D is perhaps TRBD1 (5 bases). This CDR3 has 12 residues. V dropped 3 bases and J dropped 7 bases, with 11 bases sitting between them. The germline V gene encodes CDR1 SGDLS and CDR2 YYNGEE. The CDR3 spells CASSGRSGEQYF. The CDR3 DNA reads as TGTGCCAGCAGCGGGAGATCAGGGGAGCAGTACTTC.

This clonotype was counted a few times. This sequence joins TRBV12-5 and TRBJ2-3; D unresolved. Looked up from germline, CDR1 is LGHNT and CDR2 is FRNRAP. Trimming left V 6 bases short and J 5 bases short, with 12 bases between. The CDR3 has 13 amino acids. The CDR3 is CASGLHIGDTQYF. The CDR3 nucleotides are TGTGCTAGTGGCCTCCACATTGGAGATACGCAGTATTTT.

V and J are TRBV6-5 and TRBJ2-1; the D gene is possibly TRBD1 (5 bases). Deletions cut 5 bases from V and 5 bases from J, with 19 bases between. The length of the CDR3 is 16 residues. Germline CDR1 is MNHEY and CDR2 is SVGAGI. The CDR3 region has the DNA TGTGCCAGCAGTCAAATCCCCTCAGGGCCCGACAATGAGCAGTTCTTC. Encoded protein: CASSQIPSGPDNEQFF.

This clonotype turned up a few times. The chain employs TRBV6-5 and TRBJ1-5, with D possibly TRBD1 on 6 matching bases. Germline V lookup: CDR1 MNHEY, CDR2 SVGAGI. This CDR3 contains 16 residues. Trimming cost V 6 bases and J 0 bases, with 15 bases left between them. The DNA for the CDR3 is TGTGCCAGCAGGGGGGCGGGAGTCCATAGCAATCAGCCCCAGCATTTT. It translates to CASRGAGVHSNQPQHF.

This clonotype came up a few times. The genes are TRBV20-1 and TRBJ1-5; D is perhaps TRBD1 (5 bases). CDR3 length: 15 residues. Between the trimmed V and J ends, which lost 1 base and 4 bases, there was a span of 14 bases. Germline loops: CDR1 DFQATT, CDR2 SNEGSKA (reference sequence). CDR3 DNA sequence: TGCAGTGCTAGAGTGATGGGGGAGGGTAATCAGCCCCAGCATTTT. This gives the protein CSARVMGEGNQPQHF.